A selection of T cell receptor beta chains follows, all from one sample in a study of metastatic and nonmetastatic thyroid tumors. Through MiXCR, TCRdb re-clonotyped the PCR reads. The sample includes some 39,000 clones, roughly 16% seen only once; the top ten take approximately 21%. Sequencing was carried out using blood. These receptors were collected from a female donor with papillary thyroid cancer or a benign thyroid nodule (not recorded which). Some clones in this sample may be carry-over from other donors' samples. Each CDR3 is given without its conserved first and last residue.

v_call,j_call,cdr3_aa
TRBV19,TRBJ2-1,ASRAGTGEYNEQF
TRBV11-2,TRBJ2-3,ASRESRAGTQY
TRBV6-1,TRBJ2-2,ASRRTSGDSGELF
TRBV10-3,TRBJ2-7,AISVGRDYEQY
TRBV6-1,TRBJ2-3,ASRAGVSLASITDTQY
TRBV12-3/TRBV12-4,TRBJ1-1,ASRPWTGSNTEAF
TRBV11-2,TRBJ1-2,ASSLDGFGYT
TRBV11-2,TRBJ2-1,ASSLFDEQF
TRBV28,TRBJ1-4,ASTPGSGKLF
TRBV6-1,TRBJ2-7,ASSHGQGVDEQY
TRBV6-1,TRBJ2-2,ASSDKFDFTGELF
TRBV12-3/TRBV12-4,TRBJ2-1,ASLRGITRDEQF
TRBV27,TRBJ1-2,ASRARAGGAGSYVYT
TRBV4-2,TRBJ2-1,ASSQEESPYNEQF
TRBV20-1,TRBJ2-1,SARGANYEVVSSYNEQF
TRBV11-3,TRBJ1-1,ASSLLTDTEAF
TRBV5-4,TRBJ2-5,ASRFASGSYGETQY
TRBV5-6,TRBJ2-3,ASSLDLAGEIDTQY
TRBV13,TRBJ1-1,ASSLTGRNTEAF
TRBV6-1,TRBJ1-2,ASSGLLFYGYT
TRBV29-1,TRBJ1-2,SVVRDGYT
TRBV27,TRBJ2-7,ASSPWTSGSGEQY
TRBV2,TRBJ2-1,ASSSGHDEQF
TRBV7-2,TRBJ1-2,ASSLAQGSGYT
TRBV12-3/TRBV12-4,TRBJ1-2,ASSLGRSYGYT
TRBV6-2/TRBV6-3,TRBJ2-7,ASSYSGLAGSYEQY
TRBV5-1,TRBJ1-5,ASSWGGGLNQPQH
TRBV29-1,TRBJ1-5,SVLSRDSNQPQH
TRBV15,TRBJ2-3,ATSRDFRGLKDTQY
TRBV6-1,TRBJ2-5,ASSVGGGEETQY
TRBV24-1,TRBJ1-1,ASSYSTTNTEAF
TRBV6-4,TRBJ2-3,ASSDYRGVGGSNTDTQY